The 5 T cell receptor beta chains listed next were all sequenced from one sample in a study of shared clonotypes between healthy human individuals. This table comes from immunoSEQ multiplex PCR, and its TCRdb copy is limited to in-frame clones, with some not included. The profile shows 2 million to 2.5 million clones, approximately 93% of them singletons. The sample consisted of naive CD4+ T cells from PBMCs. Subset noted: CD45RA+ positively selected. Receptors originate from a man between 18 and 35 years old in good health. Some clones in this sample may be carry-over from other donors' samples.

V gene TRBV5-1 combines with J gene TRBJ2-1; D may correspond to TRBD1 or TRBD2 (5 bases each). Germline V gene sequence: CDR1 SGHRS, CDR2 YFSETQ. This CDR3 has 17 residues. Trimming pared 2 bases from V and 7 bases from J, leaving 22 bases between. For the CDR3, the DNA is TGCGCCAGCAGCTTAGGACGAGGGGCGAACGGTGGGAATGAGCAGTTCTTC. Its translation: CASSLGRGANGGNEQFF.

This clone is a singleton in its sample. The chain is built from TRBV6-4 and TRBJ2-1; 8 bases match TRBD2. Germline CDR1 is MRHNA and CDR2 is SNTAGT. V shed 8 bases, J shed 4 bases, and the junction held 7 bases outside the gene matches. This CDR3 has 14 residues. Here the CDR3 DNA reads TGTGCCAGCTCACTAGCGGCCACTTACAATGAGCAGTTCTTC. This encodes CASSLAATYNEQFF.

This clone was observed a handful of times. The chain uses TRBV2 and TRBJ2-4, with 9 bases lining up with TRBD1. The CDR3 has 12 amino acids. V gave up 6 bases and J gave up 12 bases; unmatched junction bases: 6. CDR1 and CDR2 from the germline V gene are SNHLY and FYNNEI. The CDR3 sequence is CASRDRGSTQYF. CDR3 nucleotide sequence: TGTGCCAGCAGAGACAGGGGGAGTACTCAGTACTTC.

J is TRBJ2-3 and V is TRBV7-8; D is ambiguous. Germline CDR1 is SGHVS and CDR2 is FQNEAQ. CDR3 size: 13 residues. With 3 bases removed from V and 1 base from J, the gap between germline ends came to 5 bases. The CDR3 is CASSLQGTDTQYF. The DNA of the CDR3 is TGTGCCAGCAGCTTGCAAGGCACAGATACGCAGTATTTT.

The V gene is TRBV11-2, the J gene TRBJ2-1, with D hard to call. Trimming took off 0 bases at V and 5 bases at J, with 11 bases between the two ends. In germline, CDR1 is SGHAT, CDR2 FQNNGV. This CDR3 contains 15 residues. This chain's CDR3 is CASSLEPRNNNEQFF. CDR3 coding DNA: TGTGCCAGCAGCTTAGAACCCCGAAACAACAATGAGCAGTTCTTC.